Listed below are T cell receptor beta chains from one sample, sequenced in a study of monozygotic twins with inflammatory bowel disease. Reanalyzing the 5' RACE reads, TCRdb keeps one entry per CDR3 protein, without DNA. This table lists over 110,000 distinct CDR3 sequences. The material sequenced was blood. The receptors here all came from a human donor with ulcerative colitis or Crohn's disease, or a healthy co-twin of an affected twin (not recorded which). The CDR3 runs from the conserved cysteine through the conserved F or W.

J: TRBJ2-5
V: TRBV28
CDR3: CASSPRTGLDGETQYF

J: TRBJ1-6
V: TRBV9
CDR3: CASSVGQGVYNSPLHF

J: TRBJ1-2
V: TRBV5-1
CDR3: CASSPRRGRFLYYGYTF

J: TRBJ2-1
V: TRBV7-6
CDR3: CASSLVASGGASSYNEQFF

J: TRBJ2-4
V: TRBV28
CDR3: CASRRGAWGNIQYF

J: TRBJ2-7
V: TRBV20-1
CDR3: CSARDLRRTDGRLLPVF

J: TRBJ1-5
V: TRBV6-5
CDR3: CASSYDRGQGNQPQHF

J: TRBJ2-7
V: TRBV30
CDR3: CAWRQGGYEQYF

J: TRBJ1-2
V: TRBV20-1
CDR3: CSARVEPLGYTF

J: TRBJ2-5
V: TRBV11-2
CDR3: CASSFDRLRGTQYF

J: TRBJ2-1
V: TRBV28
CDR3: CASRRGAYSYNEQFF

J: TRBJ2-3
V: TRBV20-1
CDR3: CSAREPAGGGNTQYF

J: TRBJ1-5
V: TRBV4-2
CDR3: CASSQDVAPLGNQPQHF

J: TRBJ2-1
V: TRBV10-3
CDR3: CAISESTGTQYNEQFF

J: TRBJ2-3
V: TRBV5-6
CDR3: CASIASGSTQYF

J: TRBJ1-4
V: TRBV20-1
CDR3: CSATTPGQGNEKLFF

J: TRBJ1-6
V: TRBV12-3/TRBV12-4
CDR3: CASSGSGANSPLHF

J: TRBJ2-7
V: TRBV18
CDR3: CASSPPDIGGAEQYF

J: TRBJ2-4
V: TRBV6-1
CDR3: CASSPGNGGKNMQYF

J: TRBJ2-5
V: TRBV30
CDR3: CAWSVGGTSGGYQETQYF

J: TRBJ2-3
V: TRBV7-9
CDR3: CASNLAGGLSDTQYF

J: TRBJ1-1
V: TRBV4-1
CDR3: CASTGPNRPVASGTEAFF

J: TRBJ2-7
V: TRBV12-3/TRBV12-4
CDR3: CASSNRAYEQYF

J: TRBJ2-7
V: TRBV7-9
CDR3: CASSLLTRDEQYF

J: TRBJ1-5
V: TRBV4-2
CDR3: CASSQDMRGRNQPQHF

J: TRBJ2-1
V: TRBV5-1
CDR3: CASSTQVGSSYNEQFF

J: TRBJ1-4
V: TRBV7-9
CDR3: CASTPGAPREKLFF

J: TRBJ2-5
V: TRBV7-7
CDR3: CASSMDRGNQETQYF

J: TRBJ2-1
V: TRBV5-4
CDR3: CASSLDLLRTYNEQFF

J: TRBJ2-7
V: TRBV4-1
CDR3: CASSPGRTGGPYEQYF

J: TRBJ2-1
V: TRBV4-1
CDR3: CASSQDQGPPYNEQFF

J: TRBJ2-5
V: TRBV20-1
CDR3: CSARGPRGPQETQYF